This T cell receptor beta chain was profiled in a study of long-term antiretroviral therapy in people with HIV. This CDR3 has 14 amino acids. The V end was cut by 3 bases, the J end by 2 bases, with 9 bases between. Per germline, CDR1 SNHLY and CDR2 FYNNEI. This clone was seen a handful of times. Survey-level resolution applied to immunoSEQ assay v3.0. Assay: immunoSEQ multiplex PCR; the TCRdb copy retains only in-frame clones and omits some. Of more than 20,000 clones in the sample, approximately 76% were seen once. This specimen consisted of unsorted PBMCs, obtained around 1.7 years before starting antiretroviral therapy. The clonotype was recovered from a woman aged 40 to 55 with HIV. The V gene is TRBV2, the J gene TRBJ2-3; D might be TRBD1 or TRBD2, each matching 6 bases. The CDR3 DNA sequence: TGTGCCAGCAGTGACTGGGGGGCCACAGATACGCAGTATTTT. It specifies CASSDWGATDTQYF.